The 8 T cell receptor beta chains below come from one sample, sequenced in a study of tissue T cells after allogeneic stem cell transplantation. This table comes from immunoSEQ multiplex PCR, and its TCRdb copy is limited to in-frame clones, with some not included. There are approximately 5,000 clones in the sample; under 55% occur only once, and approximately 7% lies in the top ten. Time point of the sample: mouse harvest day 7 after allogeneic transplant. Mouse grafts combined 10^7 T-cell-depleted bone marrow cells with 10^6 splenic CD5+ T cells. The source material was gut tissue. The source is a female BALB/c mouse given C57BL/6 T cells with graft-versus-host disease after an allogeneic hematopoietic cell transplant.

Of note for this clone: Mouse names are used for the genes. With the read ending 1 residue before the CDR3 end, the germline J gene is used to fill in that end. The V and J genes are TRBV26 and TRBJ2-1; D remains ambiguous. The V and J ends lost 1 base and 2 bases respectively, with 0 bases between them. Germline CDR1 and CDR2: KGHPV and FQNQEV (reference sequence). The CDR3 is made up of 12 amino acids. The CDR3 DNA, read in part, is TGTGCCAGCAGTCTGTACTATGCTGAGCAGTTC. As protein: CASSLYYAEQF. The entire CDR3 protein is CASSLYYAEQFF.

The table lists this clone with a few counts. The gene names given are mouse names. The CDR3 goes on 1 residue after the read ends, and that part is filled in from the germline J gene. The chain combines TRBV26 with TRBJ2-7; 9 bases align to TRBD2. V lost 7 bases to trimming and J lost 0 bases; unmatched junction nucleotides: 4. Germline lookup yields CDR1 KGHPV and CDR2 FQNQEV (reference sequence). The CDR3 has 14 residues. The CDR3 region is CASMRLGDSYEQYF. CDR3 bases read: TGTGCCAGCATGAGACTGGGGGACTCCTATGAACAGTAC.

This clone was found a few times. The genes and germline here are from mouse. The CDR3 end falls 1 residue outside the read, so it is completed with the germline J gene. The V gene is TRBV2, the J gene TRBJ2-1; D ambiguous. The CDR3 length is 15 residues. The ends were cut back, 0 bases at V and 7 bases at J, with 13 bases in the middle. The germline CDR1 and CDR2 sequences are LGHNA and YSYQKL. This chain's CDR3 is CASSQDYGRRAEQFF. The sequenced CDR3 bases are TGTGCCAGCAGCCAAGATTATGGGAGAAGGGCTGAGCAGTTC.

Details on this clone: Genes here carry mouse names. The observed sequence ends 1 residue before the CDR3 terminus, with the missing tail filled in from the germline J gene. V is TRBV26 and J is TRBJ2-4; 7 nucleotides align to TRBD1. Germline CDR1 is KGHPV and CDR2 is FQNQEV (reference sequence). The length of the CDR3 is 14 residues. The V segment lost 5 bases and the J segment 0 bases; nucleotides outside the gene matches: 2. CDR3 residues: CASSLQGSQNTLYF. The sequenced part of the CDR3 DNA is TGTGCCAGCAGTTTACAGGGGAGTCAAAACACCTTGTAC.

To note about this clone: The gene symbols are mouse symbols. The read ends 1 residue before the CDR3 terminus; that terminus is restored from the germline J gene. This chain joins TRBV16 and TRBJ2-4; the D is unclear. CDR1 is SGHSA and CDR2 is FRNQAP in the germline V gene. V was pared by 2 bases and J by 4 bases, with 4 bases between. CDR3 length equals 12 residues. The CDR3 is CASSLTKNTLYF. CDR3 bases read: TGTGCAAGCAGCTTAACAAAAAACACCTTGTAC. The whole variable domain, filled in from reference TRBV16 and TRBJ2-4, reads NAGVIQTPRHKVTGKGQEATLWCEPISGHSAVFWYRQTIVQGLEFLTYFRNQAPIDDSGMPKERFSAQMPNQSHSTLKIQSTQPQDSAVYLCASSLTKNTLYFGAGTRLSVL.

Concerning this clone: The listed genes are named as in mouse. With the read ending 1 residue before the CDR3 end, the germline J gene is used to fill in that end. This chain joins TRBV26 and TRBJ2-7; no reliable D call. The CDR3 loop spans 11 amino acids. Germline values: CDR1 KGHPV, CDR2 FQNQEV (reference sequence). Trimming stripped 2 bases from V and 5 bases from J, with 4 bases between. The DNA read from the CDR3 is TGTGCCAGCAGTCTGAACGATGAACAGTAC. Translating it yields CASSLNDEQY. The full-length CDR3 reads as CASSLNDEQYF.

For this clone: Gene names are mouse gene names. The CDR3 extends 1 residue past the end of the read, so its final part is completed from the germline J gene. This chain uses TRBV26 with TRBJ1-3, with TRBD1 identical over 7 bases. CDR3 length: 13 amino acids. J gave up 7 bases and V 5 bases, and 5 bases lay outside the gene matches. CDR1 is KGHPV and CDR2 is FQNQEV in the germline V gene (reference sequence). The part of the CDR3 DNA that was read is TGTGCCAGCAGTACTCCGGGACAGAATACGCTCTAT. Its protein is CASSTPGQNTLY. The entire CDR3 reads CASSTPGQNTLYF.

This clone was seen a few times. Mouse germline and gene names are used. The read falls 1 residue short of the CDR3 end, and the missing part is taken from the germline J gene. The chain couples TRBV3 to TRBJ1-4; D unclear. The V gene's germline CDR1 is SNHLY and CDR2 FYNGKV (reference sequence). Trimming took off 5 bases at V and 0 bases at J, with 7 bases between the two ends. This CDR3 contains 14 residues. The CDR3 loop is CASSPQVSNERLFF. CDR3 DNA, as far as it was read: TGTGCCAGCAGCCCACAAGTTTCCAACGAAAGATTATTT.